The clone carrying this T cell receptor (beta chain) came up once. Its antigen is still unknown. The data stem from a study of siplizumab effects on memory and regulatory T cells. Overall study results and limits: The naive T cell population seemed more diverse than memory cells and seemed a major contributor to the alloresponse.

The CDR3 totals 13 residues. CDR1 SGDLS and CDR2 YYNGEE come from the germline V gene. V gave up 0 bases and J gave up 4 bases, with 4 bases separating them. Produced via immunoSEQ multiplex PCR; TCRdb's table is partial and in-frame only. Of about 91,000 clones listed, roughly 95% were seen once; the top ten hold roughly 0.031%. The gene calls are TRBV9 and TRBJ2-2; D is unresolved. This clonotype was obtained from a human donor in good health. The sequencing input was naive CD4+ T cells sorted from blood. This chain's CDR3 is CASSVVGTGELFF. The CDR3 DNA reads TGTGCCAGCAGCGTAGTGGGCACCGGGGAGCTGTTTTTT.